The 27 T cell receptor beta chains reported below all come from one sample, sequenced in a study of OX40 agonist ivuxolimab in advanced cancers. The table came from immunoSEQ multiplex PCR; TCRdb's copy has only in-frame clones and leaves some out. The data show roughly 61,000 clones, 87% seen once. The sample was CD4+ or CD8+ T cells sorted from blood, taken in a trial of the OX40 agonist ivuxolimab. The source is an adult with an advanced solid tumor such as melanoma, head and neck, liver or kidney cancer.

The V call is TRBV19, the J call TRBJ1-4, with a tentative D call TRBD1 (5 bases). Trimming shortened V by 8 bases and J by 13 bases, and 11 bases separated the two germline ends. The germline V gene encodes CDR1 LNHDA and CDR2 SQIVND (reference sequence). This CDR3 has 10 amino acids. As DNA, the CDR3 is TGTGCCAGTGGCCTTGGGGGACTGTTTTTT. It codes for CASGLGGLFF.

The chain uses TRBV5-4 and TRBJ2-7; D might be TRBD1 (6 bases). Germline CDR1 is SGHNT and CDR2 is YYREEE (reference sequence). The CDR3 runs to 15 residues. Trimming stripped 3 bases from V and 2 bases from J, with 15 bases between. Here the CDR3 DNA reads TGTGCCAGCAGCTCACCGAAACAGGGTGCCTACGAGCAGTACTTC. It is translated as CASSSPKQGAYEQYF.

CDR3 in DNA: TGTGCCAGCAGCCCTGGGACAGGGGTTAATGAAAAACTGTTTTTT. This translates into CASSPGTGVNEKLFF. The gene calls are TRBV7-6 and TRBJ1-4, with 10 bases identical to TRBD1. Germline CDR1 and CDR2: SGHVS and FNYEAQ. The CDR3 is made up of 15 amino acids. V was pared by 5 bases and J by 4 bases, with 4 bases of the junction left unmatched.

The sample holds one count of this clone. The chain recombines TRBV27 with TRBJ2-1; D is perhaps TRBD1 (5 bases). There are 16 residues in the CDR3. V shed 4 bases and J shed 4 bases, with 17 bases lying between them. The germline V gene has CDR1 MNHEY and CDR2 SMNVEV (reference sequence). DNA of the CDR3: TGTGCCAGCAGTTCCCTCGACAGAGTATTATACAATGAGCAGTTCTTC. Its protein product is CASSSLDRVLYNEQFF.

The CDR3 loop is CATSRSGGGLNEKLFF. The CDR3 region has the DNA TGTGCCACCAGCAGATCTGGAGGGGGTCTTAATGAAAAACTGTTTTTT. V and J are TRBV15 and TRBJ1-4; tentative D call: TRBD1 (6 bases). V lost 2 bases to trimming and J lost 4 bases, with 14 bases between them. CDR3 size: 16 residues. Per the germline V gene, CDR1 is LNHNV and CDR2 is YYDKDF (reference sequence).

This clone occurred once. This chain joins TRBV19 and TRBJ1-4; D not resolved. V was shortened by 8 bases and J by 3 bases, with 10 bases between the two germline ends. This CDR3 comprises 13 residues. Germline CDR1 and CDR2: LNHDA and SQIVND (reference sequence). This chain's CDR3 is CASAARSNEKLFF. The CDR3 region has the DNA TGTGCCAGTGCCGCCAGATCTAATGAAAAACTGTTTTTT.

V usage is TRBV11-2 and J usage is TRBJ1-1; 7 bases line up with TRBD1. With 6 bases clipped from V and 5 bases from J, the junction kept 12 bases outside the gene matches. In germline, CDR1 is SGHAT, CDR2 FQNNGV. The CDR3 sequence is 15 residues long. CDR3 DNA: TGTGCCAGCAGTTCTGTCCGGGACAGCAGGACTGAAGCTTTCTTT. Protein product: CASSSVRDSRTEAFF.

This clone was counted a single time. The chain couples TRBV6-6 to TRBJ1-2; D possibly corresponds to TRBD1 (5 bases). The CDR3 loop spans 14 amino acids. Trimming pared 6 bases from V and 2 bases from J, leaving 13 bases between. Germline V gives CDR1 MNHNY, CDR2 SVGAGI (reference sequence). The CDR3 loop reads CASSDPGRNYGYTF. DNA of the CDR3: TGTGCCAGCAGCGACCCGGGGCGCAACTATGGCTACACCTTC.

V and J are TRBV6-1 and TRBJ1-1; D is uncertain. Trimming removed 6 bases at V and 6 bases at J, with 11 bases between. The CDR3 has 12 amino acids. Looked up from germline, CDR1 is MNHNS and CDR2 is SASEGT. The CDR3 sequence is CASRVNRAEAFF. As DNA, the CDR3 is TGTGCCAGCAGAGTGAATAGGGCTGAAGCTTTCTTT.

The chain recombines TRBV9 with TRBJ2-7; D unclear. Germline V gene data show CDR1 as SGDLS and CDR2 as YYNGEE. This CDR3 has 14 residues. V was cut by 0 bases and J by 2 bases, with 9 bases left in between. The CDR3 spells CASSVASSAYEQYF. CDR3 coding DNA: TGTGCCAGCAGCGTAGCTAGTTCTGCCTACGAGCAGTACTTC.

The CDR3 DNA follows: TGTGCCGCTAAACTCGACAGGGTCTCCTACGAGCAGTACTTC. It specifies CAAKLDRVSYEQYF. V is TRBV10-3 and J is TRBJ2-7; 7 bases align to TRBD1. The CDR3 runs 14 residues. V was clipped by 11 bases and J by 0 bases; unmatched bases: 10. Germline CDR1 reads ENHRY; CDR2 reads SYGVKD.

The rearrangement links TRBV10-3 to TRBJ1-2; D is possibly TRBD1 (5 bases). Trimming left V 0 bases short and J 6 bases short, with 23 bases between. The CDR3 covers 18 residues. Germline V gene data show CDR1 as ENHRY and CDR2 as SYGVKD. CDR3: CAISESSPGTLIGNGYTF. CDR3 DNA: TGTGCCATCAGTGAGTCCAGCCCCGGGACCTTAATTGGAAATGGCTACACCTTC.

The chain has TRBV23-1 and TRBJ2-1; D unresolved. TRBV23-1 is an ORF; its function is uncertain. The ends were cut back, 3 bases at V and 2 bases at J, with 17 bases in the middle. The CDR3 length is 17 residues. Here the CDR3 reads CASSHPSLQYPYNEQFF. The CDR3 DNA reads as TGCGCCAGCAGTCACCCTTCTTTACAGTATCCCTACAATGAGCAGTTCTTC.

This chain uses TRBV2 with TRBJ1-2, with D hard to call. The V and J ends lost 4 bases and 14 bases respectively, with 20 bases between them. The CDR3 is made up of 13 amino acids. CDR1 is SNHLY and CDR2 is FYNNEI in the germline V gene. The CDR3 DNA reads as TGTGCCAGCAGTGTCGGGCAGGCACCGAGAAAAACCTTC. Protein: CASSVGQAPRKTF.

The CDR3 is CASSPTRGKNEQFF. The CDR3 bases are TGTGCCAGCAGCCCCACGCGGGGTAAAAATGAGCAGTTCTTC. V is TRBV11-2 and J is TRBJ2-1, with D perhaps matching TRBD2 (6 bases). The CDR3 contains 14 residues. Trimming removed 5 bases from V and 7 bases from J, with 15 bases in between. Per the germline V gene, CDR1 is SGHAT and CDR2 is FQNNGV.

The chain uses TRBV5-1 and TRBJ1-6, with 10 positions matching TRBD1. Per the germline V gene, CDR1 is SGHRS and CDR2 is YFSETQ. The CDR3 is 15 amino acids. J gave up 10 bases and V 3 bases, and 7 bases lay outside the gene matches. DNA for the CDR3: TGCGCCAGCAGCTGGGGGACAGGGGCATCCTCACCCCTCCACTTT. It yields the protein CASSWGTGASSPLHF.

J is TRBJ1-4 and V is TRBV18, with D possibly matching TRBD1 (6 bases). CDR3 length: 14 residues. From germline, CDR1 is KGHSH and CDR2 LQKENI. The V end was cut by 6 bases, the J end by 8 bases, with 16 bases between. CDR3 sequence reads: CASSPTGTREKLFF. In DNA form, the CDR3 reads TGTGCCAGCTCTCCCACCGGGACAAGAGAAAAACTGTTTTTT. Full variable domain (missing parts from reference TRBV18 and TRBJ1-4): NAGVMQNPRHLVRRRGQEARLRCSPMKGHSHVYWYRQLPEEGLKFMVYLQKENIIDESGMPKERFSAEFPKEGPSILRIQQVVRGDSAAYFCASSPTGTREKLFFGSGTQLSVL.

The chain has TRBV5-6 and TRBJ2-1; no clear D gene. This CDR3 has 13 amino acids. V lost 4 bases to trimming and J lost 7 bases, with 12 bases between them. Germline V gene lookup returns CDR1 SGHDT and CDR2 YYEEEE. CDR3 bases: TGTGCCAGCAGCGCTCGAGGATGGAATGAGCAGTTCTTC. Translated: CASSARGWNEQFF.

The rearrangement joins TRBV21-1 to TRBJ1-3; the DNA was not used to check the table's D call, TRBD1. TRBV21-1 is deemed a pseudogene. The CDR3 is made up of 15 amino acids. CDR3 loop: CASSIWDRVGNTIYF. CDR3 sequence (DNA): TGTGCCAGCAGCATCTGGGACAGGGTTGGAAACACCATATATTTT.

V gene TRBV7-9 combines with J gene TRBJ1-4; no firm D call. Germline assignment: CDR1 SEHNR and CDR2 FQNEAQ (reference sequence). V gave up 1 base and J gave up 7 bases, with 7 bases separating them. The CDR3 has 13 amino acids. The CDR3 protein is CASSLVGTEKLFF. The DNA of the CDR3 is TGTGCCAGCAGCTTAGTTGGAACTGAAAAACTGTTTTTT. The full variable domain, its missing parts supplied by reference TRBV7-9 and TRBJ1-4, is DTGVSQNPRHKITKRGQNVTFRCDPISEHNRLYWYRQTLGQGPEFLTYFQNEAQLEKSRLLSDRFSAERPKGSFSTLEIQRTEQGDSAMYLCASSLVGTEKLFFGSGTQLSVL.

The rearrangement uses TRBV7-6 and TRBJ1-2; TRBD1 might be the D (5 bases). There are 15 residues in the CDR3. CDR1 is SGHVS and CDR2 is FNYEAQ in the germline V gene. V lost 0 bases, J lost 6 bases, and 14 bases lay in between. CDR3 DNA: TGTGCCAGCAGCTTAGCACCAGGGCAGGGCAATGGCTACACCTTC. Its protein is CASSLAPGQGNGYTF.

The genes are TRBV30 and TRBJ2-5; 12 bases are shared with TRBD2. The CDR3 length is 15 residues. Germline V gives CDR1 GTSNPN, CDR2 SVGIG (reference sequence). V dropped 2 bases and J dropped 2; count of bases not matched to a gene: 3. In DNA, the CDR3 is TGTGCCTGGAGTTCTAGCGGGGGGGCTCAAGAGACCCAGTACTTC. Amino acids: CAWSSSGGAQETQYF.

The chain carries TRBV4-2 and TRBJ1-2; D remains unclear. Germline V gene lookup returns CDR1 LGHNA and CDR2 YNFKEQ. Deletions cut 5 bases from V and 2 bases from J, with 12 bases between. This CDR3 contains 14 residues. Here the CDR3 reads CASSSLRENYGYTF. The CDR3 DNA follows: TGTGCCAGCAGCTCCCTGAGGGAGAACTATGGCTACACCTTC.

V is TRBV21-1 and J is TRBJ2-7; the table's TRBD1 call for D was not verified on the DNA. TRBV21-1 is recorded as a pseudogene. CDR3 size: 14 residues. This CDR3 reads CASSKSKQGWEQYF. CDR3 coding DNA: TGTGCCAGCAGCAAATCAAAGCAGGGTTGGGAGCAGTACTTC.

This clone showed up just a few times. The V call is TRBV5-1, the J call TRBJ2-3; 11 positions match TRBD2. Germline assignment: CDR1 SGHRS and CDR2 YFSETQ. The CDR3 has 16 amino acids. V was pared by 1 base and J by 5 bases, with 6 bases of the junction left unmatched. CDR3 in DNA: TGCGCCAGCAGCTTGATAGTAGCGGGGGGGTTAGATACGCAGTATTTT. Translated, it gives CASSLIVAGGLDTQYF.

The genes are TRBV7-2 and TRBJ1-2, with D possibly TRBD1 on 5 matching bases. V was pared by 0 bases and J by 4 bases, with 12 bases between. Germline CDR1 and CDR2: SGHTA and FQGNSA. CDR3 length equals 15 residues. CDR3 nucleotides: TGTGCCAGCAGCTTAGCGGCCGGGACCCTCTATGGCTACACCTTC. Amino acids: CASSLAAGTLYGYTF.

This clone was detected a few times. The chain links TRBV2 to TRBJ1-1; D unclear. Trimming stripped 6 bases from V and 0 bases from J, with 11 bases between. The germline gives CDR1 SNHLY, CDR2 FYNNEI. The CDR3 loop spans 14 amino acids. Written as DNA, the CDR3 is TGTGCCAGCAGGACCAGGCTGATGAACACTGAAGCTTTCTTT. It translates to CASRTRLMNTEAFF.